This TCR beta chain was documented in a study of T cells in Graves' hyperthyroidism and ophthalmopathy (dated by TCRdb to between 2019 and 2020). At the level of the whole study: Peripheral blood was sampled at the time of initial diagnosis, prior to any treatment. To identify TCR V-J signatures that set the groups apart, the researchers used a discovery cohort of more than 95 patients, made up of 40 to 45 with Graves' ophthalmopathy and about 60 with stable Graves' hyperthyroidism. An independent validation cohort of around 20 hyperthyroidism patients and 17 patients who later progressed to ophthalmopathy tested prospective prediction of ophthalmopathy. The 90 to 100 discovery patients were randomly divided into training and test sets at a 7:3 ratio. In roughly six Graves' hyperthyroidism patients, the study also compared T-cell repertoires from thyroid tissue with T-cell repertoires from blood. After blood sampling, hyperthyroidism patients were treated with methimazole at a starting dose of 30 mg daily, and ophthalmopathy patients were treated with high-dose intravenous methylprednisolone. The paper reports TCR Vbeta CDR3 sequencing of approximately 140 peripheral blood samples: fewer than 50 ophthalmopathy, some 80 hyperthyroidism and around 17 progressor patients.

Ophthalmopathy patients had moderately to severely active disease, Clinical Activity Score of at least 3, NOSPECS grade of at least 4, and duration under 3 months. The study excluded patients with uncontrolled infections, other autoimmune diseases, pregnancy or lactation. Diagnoses relied on clinical symptoms, serum thyroxine and TRAb, thyroid ultrasound and orbital computed tomography. PBMCs were separated from roughly 9.6 ml of fresh peripheral blood using Ficoll-Paque density gradient centrifugation. Trizol reagent was used to extract total RNA, and RNA quality was then checked on an Agilent 2100 Bioanalyzer. The table lists this clonotype with many counts. The clone's antigen remains unknown. Base quality data are lacking; no much larger clone is found one base away. Broader findings and caveats from the paper: Most expanded thyroid clonotypes (frequency above 0.001) were also detected in blood, a finding suggesting that blood repertoires may reflect thyroid immune responses. Ophthalmopathy was separated from stable hyperthyroidism by a 13 V-J signature model, with roughly 88% sensitivity and roughly 84% specificity obtained in cross-validation and 80%/75% obtained in testing. In validation, the model predicted progression to ophthalmopathy with around 71% sensitivity and 72% to 75% specificity, a median of about 6.7 months before onset. Sample size was not statistically predetermined, and investigators were not blinded to group allocation.

The TCR beta CDR3 regions were amplified from the RNA transcripts. A first-round RT-PCR of the TCR CDR3 used the HTBI primer set with the Qiagen OneStep RT-PCR kit. Libraries were constructed in a second round of multiplex PCR, after which size selection and purification were carried out. Libraries were sequenced paired-end with 100 bp reads on an Illumina HiSeq2000. As for the authors' bioinformatics: Raw data were processed with SOAPnuke, discarding reads with adapters, uncalled bases, mean Phred below 15, or no exact constant-primer or identifier match. COPE v1.2.5 was used to merge high-quality paired reads, and clonotypes were defined as unique nucleotide sequences. MiTCR v1.1 was used to align the clonotypes against IMGT TRBV, TRBD and TRBJ reference segments. Analysis was restricted to V-J combinations with a frequency above 0.0001, which covered 98% to 99.2% of repertoires. A TCS score was defined as the ratio of F50 (clonal expansion) to E x V (chaos), with BLOSUM62-based TCRdist applied between CDR3 peptides within each V-J. Welch's t-statistics and random forest reduced 450 to 600 V-J features to 10 to 15, which were used in a naive Bayes classifier (R e1071). TCRdb trimmed the raw reads at Q25, called clones with MiXCR and kept productive beta chains. Rows are combined by CDR3 protein, so each entry shows the most common genes and DNA. The V and J calls shown here were made by TCRdb, not taken from the authors' results. A total of under 400,000 distinct CDR3 sequences appear in this sample, about a sixth of them only once. The ten largest clones represent roughly 15% of the sample.

Spanning cysteine to phenylalanine, the CDR3 consists of 19 amino acids. CDR3 DNA only is kept here, 57 bases in frame from base 1. As encoded in the germline V gene (reference sequence), CDR1 is LNHNV while CDR2 is YYDKDF. V is pared back by 0 bases and J by 1 base, with 18 bases lying between the germline termini. The specimen sequenced was blood. The sequence links TRBV15 to TRBJ2-2, with no reliable assignment of the D segment. This TCR derives from a woman aged 40 to 50 with Graves' ophthalmopathy. The bases read TGTGCCACCAGCAGAGAGTCAGGCAGCCTAGGCTTGAACACCGGGGAGCTGTTTTTT. This sequence encodes CATSRESGSLGLNTGELFF.